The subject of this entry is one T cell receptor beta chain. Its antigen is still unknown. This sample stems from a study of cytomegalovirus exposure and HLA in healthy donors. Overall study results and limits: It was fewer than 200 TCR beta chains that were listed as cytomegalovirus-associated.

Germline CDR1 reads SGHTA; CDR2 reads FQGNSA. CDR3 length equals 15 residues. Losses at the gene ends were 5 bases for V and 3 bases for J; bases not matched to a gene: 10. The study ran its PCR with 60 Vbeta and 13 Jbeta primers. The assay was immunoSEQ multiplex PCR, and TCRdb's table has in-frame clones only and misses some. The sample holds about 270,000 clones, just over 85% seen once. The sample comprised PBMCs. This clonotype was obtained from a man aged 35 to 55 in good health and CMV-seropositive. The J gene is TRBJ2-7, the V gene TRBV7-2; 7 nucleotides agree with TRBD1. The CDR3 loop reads CASSPITGVYYEQYF. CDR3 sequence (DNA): TGTGCCAGCAGCCCCATTACAGGGGTCTACTACGAGCAGTACTTC.